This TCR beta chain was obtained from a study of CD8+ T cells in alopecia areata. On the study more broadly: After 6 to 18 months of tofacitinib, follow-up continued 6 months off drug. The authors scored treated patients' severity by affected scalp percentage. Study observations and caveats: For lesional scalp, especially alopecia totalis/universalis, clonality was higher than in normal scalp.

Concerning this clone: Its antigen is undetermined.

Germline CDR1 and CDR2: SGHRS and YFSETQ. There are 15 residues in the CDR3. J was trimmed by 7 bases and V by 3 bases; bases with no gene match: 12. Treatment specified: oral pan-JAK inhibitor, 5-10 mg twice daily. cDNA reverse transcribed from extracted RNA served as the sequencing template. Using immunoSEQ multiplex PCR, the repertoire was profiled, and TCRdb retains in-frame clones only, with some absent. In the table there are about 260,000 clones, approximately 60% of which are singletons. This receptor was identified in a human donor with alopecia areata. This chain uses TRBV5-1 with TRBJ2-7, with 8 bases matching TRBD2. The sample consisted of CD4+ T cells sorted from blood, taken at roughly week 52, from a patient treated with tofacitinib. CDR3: CASSSPATGTREQYF. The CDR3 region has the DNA TGCGCCAGCAGCTCACCGGCGACCGGGACTAGGGAGCAGTACTTC.